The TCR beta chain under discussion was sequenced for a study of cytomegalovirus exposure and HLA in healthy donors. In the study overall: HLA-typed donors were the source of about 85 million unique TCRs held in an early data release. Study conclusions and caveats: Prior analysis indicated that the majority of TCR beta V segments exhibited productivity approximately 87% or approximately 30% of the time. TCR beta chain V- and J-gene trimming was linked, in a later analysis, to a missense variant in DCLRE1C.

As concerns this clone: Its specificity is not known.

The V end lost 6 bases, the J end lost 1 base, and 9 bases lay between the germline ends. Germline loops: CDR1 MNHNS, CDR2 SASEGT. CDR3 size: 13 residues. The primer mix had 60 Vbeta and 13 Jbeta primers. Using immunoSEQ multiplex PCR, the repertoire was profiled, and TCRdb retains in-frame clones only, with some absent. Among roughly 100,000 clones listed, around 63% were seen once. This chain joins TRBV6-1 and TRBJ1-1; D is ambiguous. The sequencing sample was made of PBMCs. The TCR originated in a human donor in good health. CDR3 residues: CASRVPGNTEAFF. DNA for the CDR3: TGTGCCAGCAGAGTCCCCGGGAACACTGAAGCTTTCTTT.